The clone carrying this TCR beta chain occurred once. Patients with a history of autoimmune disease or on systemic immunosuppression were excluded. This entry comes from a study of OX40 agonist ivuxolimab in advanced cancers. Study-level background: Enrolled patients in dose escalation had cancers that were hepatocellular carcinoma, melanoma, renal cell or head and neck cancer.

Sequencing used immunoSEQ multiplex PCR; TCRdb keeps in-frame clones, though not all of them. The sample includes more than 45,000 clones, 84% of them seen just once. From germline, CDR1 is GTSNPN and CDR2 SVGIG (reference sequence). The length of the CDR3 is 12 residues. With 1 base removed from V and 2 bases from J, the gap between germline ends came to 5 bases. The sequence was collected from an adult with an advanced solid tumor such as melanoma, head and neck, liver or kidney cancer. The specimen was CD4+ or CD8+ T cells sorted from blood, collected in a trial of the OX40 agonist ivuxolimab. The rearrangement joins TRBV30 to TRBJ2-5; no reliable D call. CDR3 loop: CAWSGQQETQYF. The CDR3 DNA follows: TGTGCCTGGAGTGGGCAGCAAGAGACCCAGTACTTC. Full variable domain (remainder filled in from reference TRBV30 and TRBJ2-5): SQTIHQWPATLVQPVGSPLSLECTVEGTSNPNLYWYRQAAGRGLQLLFYSVGIGQISSEVPQNLSASRPQDRQFILSSKKLLLSDSGFYLCAWSGQQETQYFGPGTRLLVL.